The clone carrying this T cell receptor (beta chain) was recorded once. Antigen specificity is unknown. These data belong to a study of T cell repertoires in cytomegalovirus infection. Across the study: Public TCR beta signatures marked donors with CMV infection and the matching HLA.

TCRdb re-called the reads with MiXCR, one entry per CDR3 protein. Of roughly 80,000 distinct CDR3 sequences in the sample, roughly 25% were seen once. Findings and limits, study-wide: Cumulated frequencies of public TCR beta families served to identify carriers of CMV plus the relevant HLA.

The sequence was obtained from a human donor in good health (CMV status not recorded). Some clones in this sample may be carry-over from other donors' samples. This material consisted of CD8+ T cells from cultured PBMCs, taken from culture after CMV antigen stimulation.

CDR3 in DNA: TGTGCCACCAGTAGCCTAGGACAGACAGAAGCTTTCTTT. It codes for CATSSLGQTEAFF. The rearrangement joins TRBV24-1 to TRBJ1-1; tentative D call: TRBD1 (6 bases). The CDR3 totals 13 residues. Germline V gives CDR1 KGHDR, CDR2 SFDVKD. Trimming cost V 6 bases and J 8 bases, with 15 bases left between them.